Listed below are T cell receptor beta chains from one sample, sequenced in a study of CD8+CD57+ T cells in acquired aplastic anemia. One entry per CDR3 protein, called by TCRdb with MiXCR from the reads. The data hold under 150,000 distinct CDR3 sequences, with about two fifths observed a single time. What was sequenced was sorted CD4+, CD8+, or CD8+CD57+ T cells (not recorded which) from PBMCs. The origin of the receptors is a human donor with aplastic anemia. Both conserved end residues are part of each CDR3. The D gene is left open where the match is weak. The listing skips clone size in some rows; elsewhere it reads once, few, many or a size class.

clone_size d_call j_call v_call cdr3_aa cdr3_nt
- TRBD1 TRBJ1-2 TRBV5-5 CASSPDRGGNYGYTF TGTGCCAGCAGCCCGGACAGGGGAGGGAACTATGGCTACACCTTC
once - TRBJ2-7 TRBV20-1 CSARALGGLVSYEQYF TGCAGTGCTAGAGCTCTCGGGGGCCTCGTCTCCTACGAGCAGTACTTC
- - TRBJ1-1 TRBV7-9 CASTEGMNTEAFF TGTGCCAGCACTGAGGGGATGAACACTGAAGCTTTCTTT
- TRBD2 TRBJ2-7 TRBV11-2 CASSLDRSSGGLDEQYF TGTGCCAGCAGCTTAGACCGCTCTAGCGGGGGCTTGGACGAGCAGTACTTC
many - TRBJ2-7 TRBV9 CASSVATSSYYEQYF TGTGCCAGCAGCGTAGCTACTAGCTCCTACTACGAGCAGTACTTC
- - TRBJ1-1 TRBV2 CASSDRVTTEAFF TGTGCCAGCAGTGACAGGGTGACCACTGAAGCTTTCTTT
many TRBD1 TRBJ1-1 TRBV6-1 CASSGADGTANTEAFF TGTGCCAGCAGTGGGGCGGACGGGACAGCGAACACTGAAGCTTTCTTT
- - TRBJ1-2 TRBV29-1 CSVGGGRNTF TGCAGCGTTGGAGGGGGGAGGAACACCTTC
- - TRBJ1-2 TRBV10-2 CAAGGVGNGYTF TGCGCCGCTGGGGGGGTAGGGAATGGCTACACCTTC
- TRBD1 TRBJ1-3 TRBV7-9 CASSRTGGSGNTIYF TGTGCCAGCAGCAGAACAGGGGGCTCTGGAAACACCATATATTTT
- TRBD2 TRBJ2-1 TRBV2 CASRMTSSNEQFF TGTGCCAGCAGGATGACTAGCTCCAATGAGCAGTTCTTC
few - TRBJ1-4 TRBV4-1 CASSQEGQGFEKLFF TGCGCCAGCAGCCAAGAAGGGCAGGGTTTTGAAAAACTGTTTTTT
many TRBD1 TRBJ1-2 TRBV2 CASRLTGVNYGYTF TGTGCCAGCAGGCTGACAGGGGTGAACTATGGCTACACCTTC
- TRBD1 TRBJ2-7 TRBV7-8 CASSLRTGQGEQYF TGTGCCAGCAGCCTACGGACAGGACAGGGCGAGCAGTACTTC
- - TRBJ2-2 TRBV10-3 CATSPQGNGELFF TGTGCCACCTCCCCCCAGGGTAACGGGGAGCTGTTTTTT
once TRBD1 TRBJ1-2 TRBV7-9 CASSSGNTGDYGYTF TGTGCCAGCAGCTCCGGGAACACAGGGGACTATGGCTACACCTTC
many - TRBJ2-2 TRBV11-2 CASSLVSRTNTGELFF TGTGCCAGCAGCTTAGTTTCGAGGACGAACACCGGGGAGCTGTTTTTT
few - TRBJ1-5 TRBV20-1 CSARGGASSSNQPQHF TGCAGTGCCCGGGGGGGGGCCTCCTCCAGCAATCAGCCCCAGCATTTT
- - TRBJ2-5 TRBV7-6 CASSLGQVETQYF TGTGCCAGCAGCTTAGGCCAGGTGGAGACCCAGTACTTC
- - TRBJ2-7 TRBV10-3 CAIRASLSYEQYF TGTGCCATCCGGGCTTCCCTATCCTACGAGCAGTACTTC
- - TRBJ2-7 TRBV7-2 CASSVVSEQYF TGTGCCAGCAGCGTCGTCAGCGAGCAGTACTTC
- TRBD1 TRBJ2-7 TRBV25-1 CASSAGTGANEQYF TGTGCCAGCAGCGCCGGGACAGGGGCCAACGAGCAGTACTTC
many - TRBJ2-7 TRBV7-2 CASSPQAGRHEQYF TGTGCCAGCAGCCCTCAGGCTGGTCGGCACGAGCAGTACTTC